This T cell receptor beta chain was identified in a study of blood T cell repertoires in COVID-19. Overall study context: The samples span acute and convalescent COVID-19 from the United States, Italy and Spain.

The J segment lost 6 bases and the V segment lost 2 bases, leaving 13 bases of the junction unmatched. Germline assignment: CDR1 SGHAT and CDR2 FQNNGV. CDR3 length: 17 amino acids. Authors' data handling: For nucleated cells, counts were estimated from reference gene primer amplification. Clones were read by immunoSEQ multiplex PCR, and TCRdb kept only the in-frame ones, dropping some. For V, J and clone size, that table is used; D and trimming come from the DNA. The sample has over 50,000 clones, about three quarters seen once. Sequenced material: peripheral blood. This receptor was identified in a human donor with active or convalescent COVID-19. The donor label of this sample is uncertain. The chain combines TRBV11-2 with TRBJ2-7; 10 bases line up with TRBD1. In nucleotides, the CDR3 is TGTGCCAGCAGCTTAAGCCTCCCGGGACAGGGGATCAGCGAGCAGTACTTC. Translated: CASSLSLPGQGISEQYF.